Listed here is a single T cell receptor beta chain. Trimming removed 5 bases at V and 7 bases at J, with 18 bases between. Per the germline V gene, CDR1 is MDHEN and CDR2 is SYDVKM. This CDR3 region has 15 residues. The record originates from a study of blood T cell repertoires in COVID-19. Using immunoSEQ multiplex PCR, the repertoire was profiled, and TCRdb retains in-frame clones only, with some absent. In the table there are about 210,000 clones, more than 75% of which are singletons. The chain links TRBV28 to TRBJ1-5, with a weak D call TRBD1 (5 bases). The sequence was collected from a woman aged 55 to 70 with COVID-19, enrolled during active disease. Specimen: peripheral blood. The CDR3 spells CASSSRGGAGQPQHF. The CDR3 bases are TGTGCCAGCAGTAGCCGCGGCGGGGCAGGACAGCCCCAGCATTTT.